The text below deals with one T cell receptor (beta chain). This sample was taken from a study of OX40 agonist ivuxolimab in advanced cancers. The protocol was immunoSEQ multiplex PCR, while the TCRdb copy is restricted to in-frame clones and leaves out a portion. The sample carries more than 65,000 clones, approximately 89% recorded once. CDR1 is WSHSY, CDR2 SAAADI, per germline. V lost 0 bases to trimming and J lost 8 bases, with 17 bases between them. CDR3 length: 16 amino acids. The rearrangement links TRBV10-2 to TRBJ2-1, with D maybe TRBD2 (5 bases). The sample was CD4+ or CD8+ T cells sorted from blood, taken in a trial of the OX40 agonist ivuxolimab. This receptor was taken from an adult with an advanced solid tumor such as melanoma, head and neck, liver or kidney cancer. The DNA for the CDR3 is TGCGCCAGCAGTGAGTCGCGGGCTGACGAACGGGATGAGCAGTTCTTC. This codes for CASSESRADERDEQFF.